This entry features one TCR beta chain sequence. TCR beta chains were sequenced at survey level with immunoSEQ. This table comes from immunoSEQ multiplex PCR, and its TCRdb copy is limited to in-frame clones, with some not included. The data hold 55,000 to 70,000 clones, with just under 95% observed a single time. The V gene's germline CDR1 is MNHEY and CDR2 SMNVEV (reference sequence). The V end lost 3 bases, the J end lost 0 bases, and 6 bases lay between the germline ends. This CDR3 comprises 14 residues. The clonotype was recovered from a man aged 40-50 years with rheumatoid arthritis. V gene TRBV27 combines with J gene TRBJ1-5; no reliable D call. Sequencing used PBMCs. The CDR3 is CASSFRSSNQPQHF. DNA for the CDR3: TGTGCCAGCAGTTTTCGTTCTAGCAATCAGCCCCAGCATTTT.